The present entry profiles one TCR beta chain with its context. This clone was observed a few times. What this receptor recognizes is not known. Base qualities were left out, and no much larger clone turns up one base away. The library was produced with the immunoSEQ multiplex PCR assay. For the multiplex PCR, a mixture combining 60 forward primers for TCR Vbeta segments and 13 reverse primers for TCR Jbeta segments was used. The CDR3 region of rearranged TCR beta genes was amplified from genomic DNA by a multiplex PCR assay. The amplified TCR beta libraries were sequenced on the Illumina HiSeq System as 87-base-pair reads. Under the source paper's analysis protocol: Across the 670 or so repertoires, a later analysis counted 80 million or so unique TCR beta chains, around 11 million of which were shared by at least two donors. Raw reads were error-corrected and collapsed into unique sequences by a nearest-neighbor algorithm in which closely related sequences were merged to remove PCR and sequencing errors. Alignment of CDR3 sequences to IMGT reference sequences was used to assign V, D and J gene segments. For a sequence to be retained, at least a six-nucleotide match to both a V gene segment and a J gene segment was required. A rearrangement was called productive if the CDR3 had no stop codons and remained in frame with V and J, and every other rearrangement was called non-productive. CDR3 was defined according to IMGT convention as the region running from the second conserved V-encoded cysteine to the conserved J-encoded phenylalanine. Sequences without an unambiguous match to a single V gene segment were excluded from the earlier analysis of 450 to 650 of the donors. In an earlier analysis of 450 to 750 of the donors, a V segment was called functional when productive rearrangements were above 56.7%, and segregating when the standard deviation between donors exceeded 5%. To diagnose cytomegalovirus status from the catalog of TCR beta chain sequences, a statistical classification framework was built. In a later analysis, V and J genes were assigned by comparing TCR nucleotide sequences against IMGT/GENE-DB human TR gene sequences. The TCRdist pipeline was used in a later analysis to assign CDR3 sequences and most-parsimonious VDJ recombination scenarios. In a later analysis, every TCR beta chain was defined by the combination of its CDR3 amino acid sequence and its V-gene family, and reads without a unique V-gene family were dropped. In a later analysis, approximately 640 highly shared, low-generation-probability nucleotide sequences were removed to address suspected cross-contamination and a sequencing artifact. In a later analysis, a clonal expansion index was calculated for each public chain from normalized within-repertoire ranks of inferred template counts. Generation probabilities in a later analysis came from a VDJ recombination model fitted to out-of-frame rearrangements, and those results were checked against IGoR. In a later analysis, hypergeometric tests were used to score TCR-TCR, TCR-HLA and TCR-CMV co-occurrence, with a repertoire-size bias correction applied to TCR pairs. To estimate false discovery rates, a later analysis permuted the HLA or CMV assignments 20 times. A later analysis grouped co-occurring TCRs with DBSCAN, adding TCRdist sequence similarity when clustering within HLA-allele-positive subsets. For co-occurrence clustering, repertoires with fewer than 30,000 or more than 120,000 public chains were excluded, along with 5 or 6 repertoires with anomalous nucleotide sharing. What TCRdb holds here is the immuneACCESS table cut down to in-frame rearrangements. Part of the clones is not present; checked against another copy, under half of the missing clones reflect an unresolved V gene, and the others are unexplained. That table is the source of V, J and clone size, and D and trimming were worked out from the DNA. The sample contains about 130,000 clones, 65% to 80% of them found a single time. Approximately 13% of the sample comes from the top ten.

The cohort consisted of some 730 healthy bone marrow donors. All cohort members were sampled while nominally healthy, although unrecorded immune exposures were likely present. The donor tested CMV seropositive, placing the donor among the 289 seropositive members of the cohort. Each donor provided a peripheral blood sample, and peripheral blood mononuclear cells were used for TCR beta sequencing. The Qiagen DNeasy Blood Extraction Kit was used to extract genomic DNA from the blood cell samples. According to the germline V gene, CDR1 reads SGHDT and CDR2 reads YYEEEE. V was cut back by 0 bases and J by 2 bases, leaving a gap of 9 bases between them. The CDR3 measures 14 amino acids from cysteine to phenylalanine. The kept DNA is CDR3 alone, 42 bases in frame from the first base. These data are taken from a study of cytomegalovirus exposure and HLA in healthy donors (dated by TCRdb to about 2017). About the investigation overall: According to an earlier analysis of 587 of the donors, 200 million or so T cells yielded roughly 110 million unique TCR beta sequences and about 280 Gb of sequence data. Among about 390 genotyped donors of the cohort, an average of about 240,000 unique TCR beta nucleotide sequences were sequenced per donor, around 18% of them non-productive. Because of strong linkage in the cohort, roughly five DR-DQ haplotypes were treated as single units for association and clustering. HLA typing included class I and class II loci at four-digit resolution. The study aimed to test whether signatures of past pathogen exposure could be identified by cataloging public T cell receptors. Rather than drawing on any new phenotypic data, the later analysis identified candidate immune exposures from TCR beta sequences and the way those sequences occurred across donors. Besides the first cohort of 666 subjects, a separate validation cohort made up of over a hundred different subjects was used. Typing coverage differed by locus: A, B, C, DRB1 and DQB1 were typed in about 620-630 donors, DQA1 in 522, DPA1 in approximately 610, and DPB1 in 400 to 480. A later analysis re-analyzed previously published TCR beta repertoires from roughly 630 donors and added high-resolution HLA genotyping to study TCR occurrence patterns. High-throughput TCR immunosequencing, statistical association of individual TCRs with disease status, and machine learning were combined to predict cytomegalovirus infection status. Roughly 300 gigabases of sequencing data and 70 million to 95 million unique TCR sequences made up an early release that covered approximately 650 HLA-typed donors. An earlier analysis of 587 of the donors used high-throughput TCR beta sequencing to judge whether each TCR beta V gene segment behaved as functional or pseudogenic. The T cell repertoires of several hundred subjects were profiled by immunosequencing and related to cytomegalovirus serostatus. In a later genetic analysis, genome-wide SNP genotypes for about three fifths of the roughly 670 donors were used, and that subset was treated as a discovery cohort. Alongside the repertoire data, information on donor age, sex, ethnicity and CMV serostatus was compiled. Every discovery cohort repertoire had been produced on one sequencing platform. Of the 300 to 400 genotyped donors, approximately 82% fell in the genetic ancestry cluster associated with self-reported Caucasian donors.

Paper-wide results and their limitations: A later analysis found that TCR association rates varied across HLA loci, with DRB1 alleles showing the most associated TCRs and HLA-C alleles the fewest. In a later analysis, HLA-associated TCR beta chains were found to be more clonally expanded and to have lower generation probabilities than equally common non-associated chains. Because counts were too low, 15 to 20 rarely observed V segments, including chromosome 9 orphons, were excluded from the earlier analysis of a few hundred of the donors. Strong co-occurrence of HLA alleles, especially DR and DQ, made assigning TCR associations to individual alleles difficult. Immune exposure information for the cohort was limited to CMV serostatus. A later analysis found that most CMV-associated TCR beta chains appeared HLA-restricted, with HLA associations seemingly driven largely by CMV exposure. Specific HLA alleles were associated with roughly 17,000 TCR beta sequences at a false discovery rate of 0.05 in a later analysis. The study gave a list of about 160 TCR beta chains associated with cytomegalovirus. The classifier was reported to diagnose cytomegalovirus status with high specificity and sensitivity in both the original cohort and the validation cohort. In vitro tests confirmed that a few of the cytomegalovirus-associated TCR beta chains recognize cytomegalovirus antigens. While some public TCRs were present in many individuals, most TCR sequences turned up only very rarely across donors. A later genetic analysis associated a missense DCLRE1C variant with V-gene and J-gene trimming of TCR beta chains, and an independent cohort replicated the association. The cohort was sequenced for TCR beta chains only, and without alpha or paired-chain data the features that could be detected were limited. Some IMGT-functional V segments, including TRBV6-2 and TRBV6-3, could not be told apart with the 87-base-pair reads, so those segments were excluded. The presence/absence analyses assumed that sequencing depth was roughly uniform across donors, and that assumption may not be true. Linkage disequilibrium might explain the correlated functional status among segregating V segments, but an unknown experimental factor could not be excluded. The authors suggested that the approach could potentially be generalized to other disease states and immunological phenotypes. According to a later analysis, parvovirus B19, influenza, CMV and Epstein-Barr virus appeared linked to several top co-occurrence clusters. A cluster of highly shared sequence variants was judged likely to be a technical artifact of the sequencing pipeline. A further reported finding was that TCR beta sequences accurately predicted the HLA-A and HLA-B alleles for most subjects in the first cohort. Because HLA typing was unavailable for some donors at each locus, only the typed subset was used in association tests. In an earlier analysis of more than 450 of the donors, most TCR beta V segments were observed in productive rearrangements about 87% or about 30% of the time, broadly matching IMGT annotations. A later genetic analysis reported fewer N-insertions in productive TCRs among donors in an Asian-associated ancestry cluster than the approximately 700-donor mean.

The chain couples TRBV5-6 to TRBJ2-7; the D gene identity is not certain. Sample: PBMCs. The sequence derives from a woman aged 60-75 years in good health and CMV-seropositive. CDR3 region: CASSLAGNPYEQYF. In nucleotides, the sequence is TGTGCCAGCAGCTTGGCAGGTAACCCCTACGAGCAGTACTTC.